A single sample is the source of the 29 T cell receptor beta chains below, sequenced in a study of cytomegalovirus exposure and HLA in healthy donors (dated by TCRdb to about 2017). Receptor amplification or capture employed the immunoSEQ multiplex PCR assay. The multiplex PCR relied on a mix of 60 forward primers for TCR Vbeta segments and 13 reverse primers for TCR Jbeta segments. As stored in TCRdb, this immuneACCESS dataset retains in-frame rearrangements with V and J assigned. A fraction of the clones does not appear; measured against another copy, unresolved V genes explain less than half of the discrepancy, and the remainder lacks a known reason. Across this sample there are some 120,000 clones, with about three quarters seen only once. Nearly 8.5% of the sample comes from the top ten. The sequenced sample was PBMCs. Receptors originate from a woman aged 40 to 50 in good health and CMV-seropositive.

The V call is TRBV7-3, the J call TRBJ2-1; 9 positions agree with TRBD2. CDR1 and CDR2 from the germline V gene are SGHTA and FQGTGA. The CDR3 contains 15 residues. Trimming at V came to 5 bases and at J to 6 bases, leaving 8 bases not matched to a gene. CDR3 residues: CASSLGRGGINEQFF. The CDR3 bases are TGTGCCAGCAGCCTAGGGCGGGGGGGTATCAATGAGCAGTTCTTC.

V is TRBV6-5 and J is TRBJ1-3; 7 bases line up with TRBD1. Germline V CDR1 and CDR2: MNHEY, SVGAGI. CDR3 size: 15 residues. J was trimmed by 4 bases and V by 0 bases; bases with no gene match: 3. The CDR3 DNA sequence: TGTGCCAGCAGTTACTCGAGGGACAGAGGAAACACCATATATTTT. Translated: CASSYSRDRGNTIYF.

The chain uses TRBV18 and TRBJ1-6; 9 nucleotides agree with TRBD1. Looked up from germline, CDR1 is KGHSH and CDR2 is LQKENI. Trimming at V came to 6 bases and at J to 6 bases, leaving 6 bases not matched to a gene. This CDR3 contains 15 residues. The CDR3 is CASSAKTGGNSPLHF. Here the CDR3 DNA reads TGTGCCAGCTCCGCCAAGACAGGGGGTAATTCACCCCTCCACTTT.

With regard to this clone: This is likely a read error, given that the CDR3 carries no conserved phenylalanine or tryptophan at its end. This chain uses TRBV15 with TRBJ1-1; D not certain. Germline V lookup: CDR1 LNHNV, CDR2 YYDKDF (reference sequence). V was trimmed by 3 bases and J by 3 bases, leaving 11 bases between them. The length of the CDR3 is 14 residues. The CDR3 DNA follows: TGTGCCACCAGCAGTAGTAGGTGGGACACTGAAGCTTTCGTT. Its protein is CATSSSRWDTEAFV.

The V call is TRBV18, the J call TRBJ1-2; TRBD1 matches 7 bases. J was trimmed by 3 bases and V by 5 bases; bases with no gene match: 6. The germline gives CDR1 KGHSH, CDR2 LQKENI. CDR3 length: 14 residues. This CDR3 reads CASSATDRDYGYTF. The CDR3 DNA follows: TGTGCCAGCTCAGCGACTGACAGGGACTATGGCTACACCTTC.

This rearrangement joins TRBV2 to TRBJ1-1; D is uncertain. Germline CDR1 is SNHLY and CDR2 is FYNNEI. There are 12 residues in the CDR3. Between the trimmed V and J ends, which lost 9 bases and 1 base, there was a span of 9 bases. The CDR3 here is CASEQENTEAFF. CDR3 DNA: TGTGCCAGTGAGCAGGAGAACACTGAAGCTTTCTTT.

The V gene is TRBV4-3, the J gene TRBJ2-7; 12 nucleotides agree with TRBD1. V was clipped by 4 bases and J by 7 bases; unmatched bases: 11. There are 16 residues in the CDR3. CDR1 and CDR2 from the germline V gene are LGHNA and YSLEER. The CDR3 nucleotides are TGCGCCAGCAGCCGAGGAGGGGGGACAGGGGGCTATGAGCAGTACTTC. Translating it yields CASSRGGGTGGYEQYF.

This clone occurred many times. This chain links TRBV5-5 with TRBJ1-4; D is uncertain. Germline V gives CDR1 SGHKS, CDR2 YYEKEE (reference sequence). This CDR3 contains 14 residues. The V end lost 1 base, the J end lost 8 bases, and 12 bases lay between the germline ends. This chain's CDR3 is CASSLPGVGEKLFF. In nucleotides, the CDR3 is TGTGCCAGCAGCTTGCCCGGGGTGGGAGAAAAACTGTTTTTT.

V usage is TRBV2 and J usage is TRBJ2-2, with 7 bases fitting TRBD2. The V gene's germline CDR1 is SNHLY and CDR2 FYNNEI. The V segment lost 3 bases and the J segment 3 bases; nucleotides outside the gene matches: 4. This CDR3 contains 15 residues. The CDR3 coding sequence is TGTGCCAGCAGTGACGGCGGGGGTGACACCGGGGAGCTGTTTTTT. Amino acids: CASSDGGGDTGELFF. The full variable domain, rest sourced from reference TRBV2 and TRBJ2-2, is EPEVTQTPSHQVTQMGQEVILRCVPISNHLYFYWYRQILGQKVEFLVSFYNNEISEKSEIFDDQFSVERPDGSNFTLKIRSTKLEDSAMYFCASSDGGGDTGELFFGEGSRLTVL.

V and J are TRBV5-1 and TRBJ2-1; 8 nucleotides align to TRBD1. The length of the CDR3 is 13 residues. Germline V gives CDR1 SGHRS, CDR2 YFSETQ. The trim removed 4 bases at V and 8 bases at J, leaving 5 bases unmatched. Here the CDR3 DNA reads TGCGCCAGCAGCCGACAGGGGTTGGATGAGCAGTTCTTC. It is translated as CASSRQGLDEQFF. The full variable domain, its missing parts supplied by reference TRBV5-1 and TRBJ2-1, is KAGVTQTPRYLIKTRGQQVTLSCSPISGHRSVSWYQQTPGQGLQFLFEYFSETQRNKGNFPGRFSGRQFSNSRSEMNVSTLELGDSALYLCASSRQGLDEQFFGPGTRLTVL.

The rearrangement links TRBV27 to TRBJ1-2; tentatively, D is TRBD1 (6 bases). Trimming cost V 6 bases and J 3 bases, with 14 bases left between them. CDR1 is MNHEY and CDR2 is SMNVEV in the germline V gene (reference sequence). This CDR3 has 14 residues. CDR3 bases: TGTGCCAGCAGGCTGCAGGGGAGCCACTATGGCTACACCTTC. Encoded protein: CASRLQGSHYGYTF.

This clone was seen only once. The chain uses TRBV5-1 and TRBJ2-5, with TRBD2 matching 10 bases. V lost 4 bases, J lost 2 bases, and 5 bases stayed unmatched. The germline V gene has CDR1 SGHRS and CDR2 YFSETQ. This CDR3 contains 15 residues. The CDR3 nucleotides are TGCGCCAGCAGCGGGCTAGCGGGGGAACAAGAGACCCAGTACTTC. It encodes CASSGLAGEQETQYF.

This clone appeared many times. This chain's CDR3 is CASSLMSQPQHF. In DNA form, the CDR3 reads TGTGCCAGCAGCTTAATGAGTCAGCCCCAGCATTTT. The rearrangement uses TRBV7-2 and TRBJ1-5; no clear D gene. V was pared by 2 bases and J by 6 bases, with 5 bases between. Germline V lookup: CDR1 SGHTA, CDR2 FQGNSA. The CDR3 length is 12 residues.

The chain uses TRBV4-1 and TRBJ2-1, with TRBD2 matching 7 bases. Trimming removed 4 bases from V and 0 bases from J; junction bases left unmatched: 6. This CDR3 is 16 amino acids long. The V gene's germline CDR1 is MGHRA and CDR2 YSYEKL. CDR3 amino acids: CASSPTGGSSYNEQFF. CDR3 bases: TGCGCCAGCAGCCCTACGGGCGGGAGCTCCTACAATGAGCAGTTCTTC.

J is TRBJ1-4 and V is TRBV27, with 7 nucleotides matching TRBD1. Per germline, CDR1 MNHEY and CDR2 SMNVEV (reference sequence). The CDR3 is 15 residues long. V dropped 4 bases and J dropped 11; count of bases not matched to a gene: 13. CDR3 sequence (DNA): TGTGCCAGCAGTTCGGGGACAGCCATTACTCGGAAACTGTTTTTT. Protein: CASSSGTAITRKLFF.

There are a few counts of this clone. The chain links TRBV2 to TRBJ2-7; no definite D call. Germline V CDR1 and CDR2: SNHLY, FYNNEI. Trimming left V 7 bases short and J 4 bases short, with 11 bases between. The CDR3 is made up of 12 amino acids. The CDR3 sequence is CASKVVQYEQYF. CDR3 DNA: TGTGCCAGCAAGGTCGTACAGTACGAGCAGTACTTC.

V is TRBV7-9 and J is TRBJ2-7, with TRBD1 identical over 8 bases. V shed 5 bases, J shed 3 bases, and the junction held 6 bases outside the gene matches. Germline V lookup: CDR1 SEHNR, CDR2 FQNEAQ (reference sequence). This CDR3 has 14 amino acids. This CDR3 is CASSTLGQGYEQYF. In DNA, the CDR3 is TGTGCCAGCAGCACTCTTGGACAGGGCTACGAGCAGTACTTC. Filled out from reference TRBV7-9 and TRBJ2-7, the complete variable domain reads DTGVSQNPRHKITKRGQNVTFRCDPISEHNRLYWYRQTLGQGPEFLTYFQNEAQLEKSRLLSDRFSAERPKGSFSTLEIQRTEQGDSAMYLCASSTLGQGYEQYFGPGTRLTVT.

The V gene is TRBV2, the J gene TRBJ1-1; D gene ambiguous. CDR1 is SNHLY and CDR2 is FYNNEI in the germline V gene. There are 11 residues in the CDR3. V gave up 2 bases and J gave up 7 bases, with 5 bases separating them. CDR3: CASSERVEAFF. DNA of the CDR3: TGTGCCAGCAGTGAACGGGTTGAAGCTTTCTTT.

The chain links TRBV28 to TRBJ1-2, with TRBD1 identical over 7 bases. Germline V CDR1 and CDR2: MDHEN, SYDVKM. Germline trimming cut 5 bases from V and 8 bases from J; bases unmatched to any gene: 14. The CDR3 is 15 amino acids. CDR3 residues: CASSRIRDSPLGYTF. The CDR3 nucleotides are TGTGCCAGCAGTCGAATACGGGACAGTCCCCTGGGCTACACCTTC.

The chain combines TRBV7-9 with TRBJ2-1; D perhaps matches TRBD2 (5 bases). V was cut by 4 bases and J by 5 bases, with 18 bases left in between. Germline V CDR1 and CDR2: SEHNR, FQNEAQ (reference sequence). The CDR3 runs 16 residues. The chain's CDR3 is CASSSERAYPNNEQFF. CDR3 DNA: TGTGCCAGCAGCTCAGAGAGGGCTTATCCCAACAATGAGCAGTTCTTC.

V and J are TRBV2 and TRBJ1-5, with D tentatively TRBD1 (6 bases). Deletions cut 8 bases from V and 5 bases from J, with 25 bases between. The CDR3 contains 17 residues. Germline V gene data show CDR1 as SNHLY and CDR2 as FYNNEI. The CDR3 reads CASLQRRLGGGDQPQHF. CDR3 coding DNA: TGTGCCAGCCTCCAAAGAAGGTTAGGAGGGGGGGATCAGCCCCAGCATTTT.

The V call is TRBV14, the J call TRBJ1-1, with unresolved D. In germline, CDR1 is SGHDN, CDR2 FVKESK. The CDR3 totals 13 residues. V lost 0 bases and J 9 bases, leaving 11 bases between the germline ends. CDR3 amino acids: CASSQELATKAFF. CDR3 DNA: TGTGCCAGCAGCCAAGAATTAGCAACCAAAGCTTTCTTT.

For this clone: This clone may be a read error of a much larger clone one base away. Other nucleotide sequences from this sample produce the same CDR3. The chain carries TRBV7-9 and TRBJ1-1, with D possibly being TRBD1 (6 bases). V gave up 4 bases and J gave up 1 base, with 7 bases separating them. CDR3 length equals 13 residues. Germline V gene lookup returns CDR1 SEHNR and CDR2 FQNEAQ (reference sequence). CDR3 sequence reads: CASSSQGNTEAFF. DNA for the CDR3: TGTGCCAGCAGCTCACAGGGGAACACTGAAGCTTTCTTT. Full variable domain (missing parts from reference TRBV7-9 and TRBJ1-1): DTGVSQNPRHKITKRGQNVTFRCDPISEHNRLYWYRQTLGQGPEFLTYFQNEAQLEKSRLLSDRFSAERPKGSFSTLEIQRTEQGDSAMYLCASSSQGNTEAFFGQGTRLTVV.

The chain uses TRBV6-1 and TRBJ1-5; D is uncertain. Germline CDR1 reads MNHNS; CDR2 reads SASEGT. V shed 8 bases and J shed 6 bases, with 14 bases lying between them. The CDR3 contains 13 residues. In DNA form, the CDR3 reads TGTGCCAGCGTGATTCAAAACGGTCAGCCCCAGCATTTT. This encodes CASVIQNGQPQHF.

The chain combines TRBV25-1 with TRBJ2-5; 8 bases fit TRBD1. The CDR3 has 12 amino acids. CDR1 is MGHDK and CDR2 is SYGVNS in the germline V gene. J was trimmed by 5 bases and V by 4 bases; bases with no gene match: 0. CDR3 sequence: CASSGQGETQYF. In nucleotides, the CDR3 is TGTGCCAGCAGTGGACAGGGGGAGACCCAGTACTTC.

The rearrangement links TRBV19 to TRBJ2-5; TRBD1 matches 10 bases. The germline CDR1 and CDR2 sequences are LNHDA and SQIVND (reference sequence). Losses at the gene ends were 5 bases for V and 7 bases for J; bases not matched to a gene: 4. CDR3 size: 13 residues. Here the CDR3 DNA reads TGTGCCAGTAGTCCCCGGACAGGGGGGACCCAGTACTTC. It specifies CASSPRTGGTQYF.

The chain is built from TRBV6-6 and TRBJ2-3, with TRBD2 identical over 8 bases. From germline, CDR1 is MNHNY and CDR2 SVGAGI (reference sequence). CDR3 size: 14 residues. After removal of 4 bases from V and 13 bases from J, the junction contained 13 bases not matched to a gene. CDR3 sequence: CASSSILAGGSEYF. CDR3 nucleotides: TGTGCCAGCAGTTCTATTCTAGCGGGCGGGTCGGAGTATTTT.

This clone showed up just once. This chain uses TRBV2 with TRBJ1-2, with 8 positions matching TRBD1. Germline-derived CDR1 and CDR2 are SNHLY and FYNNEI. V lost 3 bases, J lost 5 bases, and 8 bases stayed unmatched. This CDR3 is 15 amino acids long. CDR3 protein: CASSEGQAPLYGYTF. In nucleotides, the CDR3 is TGTGCCAGCAGTGAGGGACAGGCCCCTTTATATGGCTACACCTTC. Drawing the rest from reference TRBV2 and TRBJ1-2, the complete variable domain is EPEVTQTPSHQVTQMGQEVILRCVPISNHLYFYWYRQILGQKVEFLVSFYNNEISEKSEIFDDQFSVERPDGSNFTLKIRSTKLEDSAMYFCASSEGQAPLYGYTFGSGTRLTVV.

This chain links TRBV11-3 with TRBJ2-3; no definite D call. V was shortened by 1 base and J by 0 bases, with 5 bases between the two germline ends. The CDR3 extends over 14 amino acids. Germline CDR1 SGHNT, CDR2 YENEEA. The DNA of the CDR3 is TGTGCCAGCAGCTTAGCAGCGAGCACAGATACGCAGTATTTT. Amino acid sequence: CASSLAASTDTQYF.